This T cell receptor (beta chain) emerged from a study of CD8 T cells in ankylosing spondylitis. A single record per CDR3 protein comes from TCRdb applying MiXCR to the 5' RACE reads. The sample has some 250,000 distinct CDR3 sequences; about 24% are singletons. The study, taken as a whole, reports: Disease-associated clonotypes exhibited CD8+ identity and were relatively infrequent in peripheral blood. Reported data indicate significant enrichment of disease-linked clones within matched ankylosing spondylitis synovial fluid. Blood from ankylosing spondylitis patients appeared to carry a characteristic roughly 8-variant TCR beta motif.

The V end was cut by 0 bases, the J end by 4 bases, with 12 bases between. The CDR3 contains 15 residues. On this clonotype itself: Its specificity is unknown.

Material: blood, either unsorted or a sorted T cell fraction (not recorded which). The rearrangement links TRBV12-3 or TRBV12-4 to TRBJ2-5; tentatively, D is TRBD2 (6 bases). This receptor was identified in a male donor with ankylosing spondylitis or in good health (not recorded which). CDR3 in amino acids: CASSLAGGGGETQYF. The CDR3 DNA follows: TGTGCCAGCAGTTTAGCGGGGGGTGGAGGAGAGACCCAGTACTTC.